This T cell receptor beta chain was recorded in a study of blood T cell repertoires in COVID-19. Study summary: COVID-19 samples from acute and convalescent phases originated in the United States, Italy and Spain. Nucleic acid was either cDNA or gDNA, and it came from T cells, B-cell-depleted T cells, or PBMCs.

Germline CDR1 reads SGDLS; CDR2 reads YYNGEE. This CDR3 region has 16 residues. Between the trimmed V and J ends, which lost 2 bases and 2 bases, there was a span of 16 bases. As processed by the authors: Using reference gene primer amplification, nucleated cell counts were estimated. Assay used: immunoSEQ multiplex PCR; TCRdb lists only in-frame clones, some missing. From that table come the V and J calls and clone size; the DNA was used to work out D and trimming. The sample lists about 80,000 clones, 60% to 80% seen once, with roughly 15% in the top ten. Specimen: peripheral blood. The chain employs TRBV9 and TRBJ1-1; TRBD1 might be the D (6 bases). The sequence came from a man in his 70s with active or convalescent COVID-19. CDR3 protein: CASSVSTQGLNTEAFF. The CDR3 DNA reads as TGTGCCAGCAGCGTTAGCACCCAGGGGCTAAACACTGAAGCTTTCTTT.